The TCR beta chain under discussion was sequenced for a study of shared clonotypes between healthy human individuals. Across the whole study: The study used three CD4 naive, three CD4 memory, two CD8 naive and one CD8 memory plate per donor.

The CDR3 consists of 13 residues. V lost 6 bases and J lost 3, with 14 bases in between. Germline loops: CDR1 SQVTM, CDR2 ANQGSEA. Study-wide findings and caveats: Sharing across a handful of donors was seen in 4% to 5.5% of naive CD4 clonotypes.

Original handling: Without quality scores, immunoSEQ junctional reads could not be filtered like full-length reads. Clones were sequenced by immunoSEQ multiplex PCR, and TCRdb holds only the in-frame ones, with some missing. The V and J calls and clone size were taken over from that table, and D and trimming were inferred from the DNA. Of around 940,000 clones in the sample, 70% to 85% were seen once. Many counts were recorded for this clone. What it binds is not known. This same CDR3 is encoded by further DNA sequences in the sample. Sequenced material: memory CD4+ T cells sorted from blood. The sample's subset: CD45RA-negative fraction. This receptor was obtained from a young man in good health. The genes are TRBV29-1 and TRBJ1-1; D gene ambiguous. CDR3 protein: CSVPGLGDTEAFF. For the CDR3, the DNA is TGCAGCGTCCCCGGTCTTGGGGACACTGAAGCTTTCTTT.